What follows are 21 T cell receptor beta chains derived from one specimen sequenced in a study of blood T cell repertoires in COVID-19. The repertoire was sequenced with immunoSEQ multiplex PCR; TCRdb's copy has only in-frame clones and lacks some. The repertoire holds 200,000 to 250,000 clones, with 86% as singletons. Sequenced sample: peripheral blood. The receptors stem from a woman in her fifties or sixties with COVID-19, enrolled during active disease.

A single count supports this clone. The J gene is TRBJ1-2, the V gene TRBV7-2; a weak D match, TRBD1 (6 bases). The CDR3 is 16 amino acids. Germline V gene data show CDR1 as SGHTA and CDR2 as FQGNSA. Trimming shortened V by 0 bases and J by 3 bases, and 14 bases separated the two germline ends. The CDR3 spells CASSLAGGGGDYGYTF. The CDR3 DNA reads TGTGCCAGCAGCTTAGCCGGGGGCGGGGGGGACTATGGCTACACCTTC. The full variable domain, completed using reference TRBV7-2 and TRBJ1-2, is GAGVSQSPSNKVTEKGKDVELRCDPISGHTALYWYRQSLGQGLEFLIYFQGNSAPDKSGLPSDRFSAERTGGSVSTLTIQRTQQEDSAVYLCASSLAGGGGDYGYTFGSGTRLTVV.

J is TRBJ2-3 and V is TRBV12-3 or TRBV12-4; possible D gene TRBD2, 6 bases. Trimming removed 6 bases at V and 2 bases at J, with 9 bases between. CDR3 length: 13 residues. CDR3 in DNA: TGTGCCAGCAGCAGGACTATCACAGATACGCAGTATTTT. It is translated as CASSRTITDTQYF.

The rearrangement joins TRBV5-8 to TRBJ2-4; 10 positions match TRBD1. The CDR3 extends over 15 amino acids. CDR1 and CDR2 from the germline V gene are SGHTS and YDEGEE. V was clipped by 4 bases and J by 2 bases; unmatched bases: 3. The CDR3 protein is CASSVGQGSKNIQYF. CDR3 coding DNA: TGTGCCAGCAGCGTGGGACAGGGGTCCAAAAACATTCAGTACTTC.

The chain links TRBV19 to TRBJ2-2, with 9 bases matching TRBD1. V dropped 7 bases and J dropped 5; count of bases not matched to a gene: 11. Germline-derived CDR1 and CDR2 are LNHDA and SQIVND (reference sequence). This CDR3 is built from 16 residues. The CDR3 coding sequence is TGTGCCAGTAACACCGGGACAGGGCTTTATACCGGGGAGCTGTTTTTT. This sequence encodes CASNTGTGLYTGELFF.

The CDR3 loop reads CASSSIFYGYTF. CDR3 sequence (DNA): TGTGCCAGCAGTTCTATCTTCTATGGCTACACCTTC. The rearrangement links TRBV12-3 or TRBV12-4 to TRBJ1-2; D is unresolved. There are 12 residues in the CDR3. Trimming removed 4 bases at V and 4 bases at J, with 7 bases between.

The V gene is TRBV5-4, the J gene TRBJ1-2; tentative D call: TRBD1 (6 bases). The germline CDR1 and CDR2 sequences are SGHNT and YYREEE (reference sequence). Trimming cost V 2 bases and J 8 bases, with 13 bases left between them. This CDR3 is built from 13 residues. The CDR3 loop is CASSFGRGSGYTF. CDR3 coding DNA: TGTGCCAGCAGCTTTGGCAGGGGATCGGGCTACACCTTC.

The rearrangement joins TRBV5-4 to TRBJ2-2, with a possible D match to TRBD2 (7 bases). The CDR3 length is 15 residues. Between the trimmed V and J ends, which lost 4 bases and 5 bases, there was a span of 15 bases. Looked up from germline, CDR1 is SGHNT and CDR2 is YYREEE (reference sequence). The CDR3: CASSPGGGLTGELFF. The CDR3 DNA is TGTGCCAGCAGCCCGGGGGGCGGGTTGACCGGGGAGCTGTTTTTT.

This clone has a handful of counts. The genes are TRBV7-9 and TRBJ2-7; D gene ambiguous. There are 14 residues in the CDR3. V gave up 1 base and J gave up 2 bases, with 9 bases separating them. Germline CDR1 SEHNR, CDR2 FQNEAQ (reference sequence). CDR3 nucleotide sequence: TGTGCCAGCAGCTTAGGGCGGCGGACCTACGAGCAGTACGTC. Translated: CASSLGRRTYEQYV.

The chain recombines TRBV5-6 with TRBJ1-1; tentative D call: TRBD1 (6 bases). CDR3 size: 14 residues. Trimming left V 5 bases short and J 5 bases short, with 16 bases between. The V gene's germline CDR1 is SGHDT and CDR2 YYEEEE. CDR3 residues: CASSMAQRGTEAFF. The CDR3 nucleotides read TGTGCCAGCAGTATGGCGCAAAGGGGGACTGAAGCTTTCTTT.

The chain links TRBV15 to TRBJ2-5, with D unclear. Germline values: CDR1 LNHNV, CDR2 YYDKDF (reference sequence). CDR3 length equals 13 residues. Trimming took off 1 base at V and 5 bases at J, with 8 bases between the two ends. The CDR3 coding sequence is TGTGCCACCAGCAGAGCCCCTGCGGAGACCCAGTACTTC. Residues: CATSRAPAETQYF.

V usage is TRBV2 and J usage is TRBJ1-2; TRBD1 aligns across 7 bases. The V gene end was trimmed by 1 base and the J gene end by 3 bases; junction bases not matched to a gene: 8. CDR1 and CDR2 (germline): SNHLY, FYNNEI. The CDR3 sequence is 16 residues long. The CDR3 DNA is TGTGCCAGCAGTGAAGTGAGGGACAGCGCTTACTATGGCTACACCTTC. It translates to CASSEVRDSAYYGYTF.

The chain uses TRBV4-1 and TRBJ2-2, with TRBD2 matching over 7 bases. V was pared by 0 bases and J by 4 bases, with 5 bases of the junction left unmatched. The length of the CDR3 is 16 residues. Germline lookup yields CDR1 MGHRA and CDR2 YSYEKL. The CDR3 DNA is TGCGCCAGCAGCCAAGAAGGAGGGACTACCACCGGGGAGCTGTTTTTT. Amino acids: CASSQEGGTTTGELFF.

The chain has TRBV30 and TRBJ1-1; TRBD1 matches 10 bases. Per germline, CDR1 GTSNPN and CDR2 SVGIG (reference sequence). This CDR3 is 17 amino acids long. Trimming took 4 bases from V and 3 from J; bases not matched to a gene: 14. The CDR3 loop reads CAWTSPGQGSGYTEAFF. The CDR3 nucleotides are TGTGCCTGGACTTCTCCGGGACAGGGGAGCGGGTACACTGAAGCTTTCTTT.

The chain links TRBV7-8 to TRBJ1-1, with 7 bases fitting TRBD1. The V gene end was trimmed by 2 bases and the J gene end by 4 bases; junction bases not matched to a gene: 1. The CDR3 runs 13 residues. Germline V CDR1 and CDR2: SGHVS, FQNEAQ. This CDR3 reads CASSLRQGTEAFF. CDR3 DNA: TGTGCCAGCAGCTTAAGACAGGGCACTGAAGCTTTCTTT.

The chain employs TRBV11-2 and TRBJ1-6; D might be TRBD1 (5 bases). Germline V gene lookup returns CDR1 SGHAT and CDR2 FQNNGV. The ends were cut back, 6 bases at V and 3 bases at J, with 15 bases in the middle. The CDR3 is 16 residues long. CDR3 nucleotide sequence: TGTGCCAGCAGGTCTGGCGGGAGGGGCTATAATTCACCCCTCCACTTT. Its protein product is CASRSGGRGYNSPLHF.

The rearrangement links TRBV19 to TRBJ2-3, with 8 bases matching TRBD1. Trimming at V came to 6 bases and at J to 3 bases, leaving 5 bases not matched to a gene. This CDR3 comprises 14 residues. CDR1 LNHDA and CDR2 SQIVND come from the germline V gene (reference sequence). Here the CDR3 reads CASRVRQGTDTQYF. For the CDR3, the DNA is TGTGCCAGTAGAGTTCGACAGGGGACAGATACGCAGTATTTT. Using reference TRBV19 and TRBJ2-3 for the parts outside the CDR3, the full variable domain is DGGITQSPKYLFRKEGQNVTLSCEQNLNHDAMYWYRQDPGQGLRLIYYSQIVNDFQKGDIAEGYSVSREKKESFPLTVTSAQKNPTAFYLCASRVRQGTDTQYFGPGTRLTVL.

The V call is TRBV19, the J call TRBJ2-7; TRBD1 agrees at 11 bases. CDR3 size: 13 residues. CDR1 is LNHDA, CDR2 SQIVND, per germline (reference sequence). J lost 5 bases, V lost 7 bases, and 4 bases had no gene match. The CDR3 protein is CASTGQGADEQYF. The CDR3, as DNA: TGTGCCAGTACAGGACAGGGGGCGGACGAGCAGTACTTC.

This chain's CDR3 is CASSLARSLGETQYF. The CDR3 coding sequence is TGTGCCAGCAGTTTAGCGCGCTCCCTAGGCGAGACCCAGTACTTC. The chain recombines TRBV27 with TRBJ2-5; the D is unclear. Germline V gene sequence: CDR1 MNHEY, CDR2 SMNVEV (reference sequence). The V gene lost 2 bases and the J gene lost 5 bases, with 15 bases spanning the gap. CDR3 length: 15 amino acids.

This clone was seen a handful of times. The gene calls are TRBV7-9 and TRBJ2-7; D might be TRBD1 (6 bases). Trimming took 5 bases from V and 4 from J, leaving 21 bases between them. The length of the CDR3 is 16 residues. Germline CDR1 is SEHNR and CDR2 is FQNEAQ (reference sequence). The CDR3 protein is CASSPPGITGLYEQYF. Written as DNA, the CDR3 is TGTGCCAGCAGCCCCCCGGGTATCACAGGGTTGTACGAGCAGTACTTC.

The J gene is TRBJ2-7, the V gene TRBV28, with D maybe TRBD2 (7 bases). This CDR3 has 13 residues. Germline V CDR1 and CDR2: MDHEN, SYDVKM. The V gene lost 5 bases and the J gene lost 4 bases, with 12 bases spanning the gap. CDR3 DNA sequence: TGTGCCAGCAGTCGAGGGGGAGGGTACGAGCAGTACTTC. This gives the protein CASSRGGGYEQYF.

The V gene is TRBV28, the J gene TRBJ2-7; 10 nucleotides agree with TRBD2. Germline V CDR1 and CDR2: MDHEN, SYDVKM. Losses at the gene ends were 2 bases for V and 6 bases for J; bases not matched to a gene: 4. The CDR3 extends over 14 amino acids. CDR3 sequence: CASSLLAGVSEQYF. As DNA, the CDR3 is TGTGCCAGCAGTTTACTAGCGGGGGTCTCCGAGCAGTACTTC.